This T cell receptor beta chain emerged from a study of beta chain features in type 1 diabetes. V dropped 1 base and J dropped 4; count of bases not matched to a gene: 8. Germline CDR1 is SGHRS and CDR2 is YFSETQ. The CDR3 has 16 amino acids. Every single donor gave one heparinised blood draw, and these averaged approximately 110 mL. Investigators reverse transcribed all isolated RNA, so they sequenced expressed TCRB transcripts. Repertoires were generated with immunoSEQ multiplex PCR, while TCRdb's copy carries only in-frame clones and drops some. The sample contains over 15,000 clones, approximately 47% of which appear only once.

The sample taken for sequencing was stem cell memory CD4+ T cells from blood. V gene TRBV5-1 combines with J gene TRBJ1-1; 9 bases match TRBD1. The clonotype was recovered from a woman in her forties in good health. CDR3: CASSLRGQGLGTEAFF. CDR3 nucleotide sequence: TGCGCCAGCAGCTTGAGGGGACAGGGATTGGGCACTGAAGCTTTCTTT.